A single count supports the clone carrying this T cell receptor (beta chain). Its target is unknown. Germline lookup yields CDR1 GTSNPN and CDR2 SVGIG (reference sequence). V gave up 2 bases and J gave up 4 bases, with 12 bases separating them. The CDR3 totals 14 residues. Treatment noted: roughly 19 received Ad26.COV2.S at low or high dose, single or two shots; 5 received placebo; per-sample allocation not given. Repertoires come from day 63 after the first vaccine or placebo injection. Produced via immunoSEQ multiplex PCR; TCRdb's table is partial and in-frame only. The sample includes roughly 450,000 clones, 80% to 95% of them seen just once. This record comes from a study of Ad26.COV2.S vaccination and SARS-CoV-2 variants. About the study: Ad26.COV2.S was injected intramuscularly once or twice, 56 days apart. General study points: Participants given vaccine showed non-spike TCR breadth similar to that of placebo recipients.

This receptor was obtained from a person aged 18-65 years who received the Ad26.COV2.S COVID-19 vaccine or a placebo. The chain joins TRBV30 to TRBJ2-4; maybe TRBD2 (5 bases). The sample in question was peripheral blood, obtained in a trial of Ad26.COV2.S vaccine versus placebo. The CDR3 region has the DNA TGTGCCTGGAGTCACCTACTAGGAAAAAACATTCAGTACTTC. This codes for CAWSHLLGKNIQYF. Together with reference TRBV30 and TRBJ2-4, the CDR3 gives the full variable domain: SQTIHQWPATLVQPVGSPLSLECTVEGTSNPNLYWYRQAAGRGLQLLFYSVGIGQISSEVPQNLSASRPQDRQFILSSKKLLLSDSGFYLCAWSHLLGKNIQYFGAGTRLSVL.